Given below is one TCR beta chain in context. Libraries were prepared by immunoSEQ multiplex PCR; TCRdb keeps only in-frame clonotypes and omits some of them. The data contain 90,000 to 120,000 clones, under 95% of them singletons. These data come from a study of T cell responses to AZD1222 COVID-19 vaccine. Study in general: Doses given second, at about 4 or about 12 weeks, were pooled.

The germline V gene has CDR1 SQVTM and CDR2 ANQGSEA. Between the trimmed V and J ends, which lost 4 bases and 1 base, there was a span of 13 bases. This CDR3 is built from 14 residues. The rearrangement joins TRBV29-1 to TRBJ1-1; D is uncertain. The specimen comprised peripheral blood, sampled on day 0 of AZD1222 vaccination. The sequence came from an adult in good health. The DNA for the CDR3 is TGCAGCGTTGTCAGGCGCGACAAGAACACTGAAGCTTTCTTT. It codes for CSVVRRDKNTEAFF.